The 12 T cell receptor beta chains presented below share a single source sample, sequenced in a study of CD8 T cells in ankylosing spondylitis. TCRdb analysed the 5' RACE reads with MiXCR anew, one entry per CDR3 protein. The sample has roughly 200,000 distinct CDR3 sequences; about a quarter are singletons. The specimen sequenced was blood, either unsorted or a sorted T cell fraction (not recorded which). The receptors were sampled from a male donor with ankylosing spondylitis or in good health (not recorded which).

This clonotype showed up many times. V is TRBV24-1 and J is TRBJ2-5, with D tentatively TRBD2 (7 bases). The CDR3 runs to 16 residues. The V end lost 4 bases, the J end lost 5 bases, and 19 bases lay between the germline ends. Germline CDR1 KGHDR, CDR2 SFDVKD. CDR3 in amino acids: CATSEGGARAEETQYF. The CDR3 DNA reads TGTGCCACCAGTGAGGGGGGGGCAAGGGCGGAGGAGACCCAGTACTTC.

The chain is built from TRBV20-1 and TRBJ2-1; D ambiguous. The V gene lost 6 bases and the J gene lost 8 bases, with 23 bases spanning the gap. CDR1 is DFQATT and CDR2 is SNEGSKA in the germline V gene (reference sequence). The CDR3 has 15 residues. CDR3 bases: TGCAGTGCCCAAGCTAGGTTCTTGTCATTGCATGAGCAGTTCTTC. This codes for CSAQARFLSLHEQFF.

CDR3 DNA: TGTGCCAGCGGTCGGACTAGCGGGAAGGATGAGCAGTTCTTC. Its translation: CASGRTSGKDEQFF. The chain uses TRBV6-1 and TRBJ2-1; TRBD2 agrees at 12 bases. V was pared by 8 bases and J by 8 bases, with 7 bases of the junction left unmatched. Germline V gives CDR1 MNHNS, CDR2 SASEGT. The CDR3 covers 14 residues.

This clonotype was detected a few times. The chain has TRBV12-3 or TRBV12-4 and TRBJ2-7; D may be TRBD2 (6 bases). The CDR3 covers 13 residues. Trimming removed 6 bases at V and 1 base at J, with 10 bases between. Here the CDR3 DNA reads TGTGCCAGCAGCCACAGCGGGTCCTACGAGCAGTACTTC. This translates into CASSHSGSYEQYF.

This sequence joins TRBV6-1 and TRBJ1-1; no definite D call. Germline values: CDR1 MNHNS, CDR2 SASEGT. CDR3 length: 15 residues. Deletions cut 7 bases from V and 1 base from J, with 16 bases between. This CDR3 reads CASTSTGSKNTEAFF. The CDR3 coding sequence is TGTGCCAGCACCTCGACGGGCAGCAAGAACACTGAAGCTTTCTTT.

V and J are TRBV7-2 and TRBJ2-3; 9 bases match TRBD2. The CDR3 has 15 residues. Germline CDR1 and CDR2: SGHTA and FQGNSA. The V segment lost 2 bases and the J segment 2 bases; nucleotides outside the gene matches: 2. The CDR3: CASSLQREVTDTQYF. The CDR3 DNA sequence: TGTGCCAGCAGCTTACAGCGGGAGGTCACAGATACGCAGTATTTT.

This clonotype was counted ten times or more. The genes are TRBV14 and TRBJ2-5, with D possibly being TRBD1 (6 bases). The CDR3 covers 16 residues. V lost 0 bases to trimming and J lost 2 bases, with 13 bases between them. Germline V CDR1 and CDR2: SGHDN, FVKESK. DNA of the CDR3: TGTGCCAGCAGCCAAGATAGGGGGATTCGGCAAGAGACCCAGTACTTC. This sequence encodes CASSQDRGIRQETQYF.

Comments on this clonotype: A much larger clone differs from this one at a single base, so this may be a read error. V gene TRBV12-3 or TRBV12-4 combines with J gene TRBJ2-5; TRBD1 is a possible D gene (5 bases). Trimming stripped 8 bases from V and 4 bases from J, with 17 bases between. CDR3 length equals 14 residues. The CDR3 protein is CASSSQGPRETQYF. The DNA for the CDR3 is TGTGCCAGCTCCAGTCAGGGCCCGCGAGAGACCCAGTACTTC.

This clonotype was recorded at least ten times. CDR3 nucleotides: TGTGCCAGCAGTGAAGCCTGGCAGAATTCACCCCTCCACTTT. Translating gives CASSEAWQNSPLHF. The chain couples TRBV6-1 to TRBJ1-6; D is unresolved. The CDR3 has 14 residues. V lost 0 bases and J lost 7, with 7 bases in between. The germline V gene encodes CDR1 MNHNS and CDR2 SASEGT.

This clonotype was recorded at least ten times. The chain employs TRBV20-1 and TRBJ2-7, with 10 nucleotides matching TRBD1. The CDR3 is made up of 13 amino acids. Germline CDR1 DFQATT, CDR2 SNEGSKA (reference sequence). V dropped 4 bases and J dropped 3; count of bases not matched to a gene: 3. CDR3 residues: CSATGQGGYEQYF. The CDR3 bases are TGCAGTGCTACCGGACAGGGGGGCTACGAGCAGTACTTC.

This clonotype was found a few times. V and J are TRBV20-1 and TRBJ2-7, with 12 bases fitting TRBD2. This CDR3 comprises 15 residues. The ends lost 4 bases at V and 7 bases at J; junction bases unmatched: 11. Germline lookup yields CDR1 DFQATT and CDR2 SNEGSKA (reference sequence). CDR3 in DNA: TGCAGTGCTAACCGATGGACTAGCGGGAACGGGGAGCAGTACTTC. It translates to CSANRWTSGNGEQYF.

The rearrangement uses TRBV29-1 and TRBJ2-5; TRBD1 agrees at 9 bases. Germline V gene sequence: CDR1 SQVTM, CDR2 ANQGSEA. This CDR3 contains 13 residues. V lost 6 bases, J lost 5 bases, and 7 bases stayed unmatched. CDR3 sequence reads: CSVQGALGETQYF. CDR3 coding DNA: TGCAGCGTACAGGGGGCTTTGGGGGAGACCCAGTACTTC.